The present entry profiles one T cell receptor beta chain with its context. Per the original data handling: Reference gene primer amplification gave estimated nucleated cell counts. The method was immunoSEQ multiplex PCR; TCRdb's version includes in-frame clones alone and lacks a portion of them. V, J and clone size reflect that table, while D and trimming were determined from the DNA. The sample includes over 250,000 clones, around four fifths of them seen just once. This CDR3 is 16 amino acids long. With 0 bases clipped from V and 1 base from J, the junction kept 0 bases outside the gene matches. Germline assignment: CDR1 SGHRS and CDR2 YFSETQ. The data belong to a study of blood T cell repertoires in COVID-19. Study as a whole: Samples of COVID-19 (acute and convalescent) were obtained from the United States, Italy and Spain.

The V call is TRBV5-1, the J call TRBJ2-5, with 13 bases lining up with TRBD2. Sequencing was carried out using peripheral blood. The TCR comes from a woman aged 45-60 years who had recovered from COVID-19. The chain's CDR3 is CASSLGLAGGQETQYF. As DNA, the CDR3 is TGCGCCAGCAGCTTGGGACTAGCGGGGGGCCAAGAGACCCAGTACTTC.